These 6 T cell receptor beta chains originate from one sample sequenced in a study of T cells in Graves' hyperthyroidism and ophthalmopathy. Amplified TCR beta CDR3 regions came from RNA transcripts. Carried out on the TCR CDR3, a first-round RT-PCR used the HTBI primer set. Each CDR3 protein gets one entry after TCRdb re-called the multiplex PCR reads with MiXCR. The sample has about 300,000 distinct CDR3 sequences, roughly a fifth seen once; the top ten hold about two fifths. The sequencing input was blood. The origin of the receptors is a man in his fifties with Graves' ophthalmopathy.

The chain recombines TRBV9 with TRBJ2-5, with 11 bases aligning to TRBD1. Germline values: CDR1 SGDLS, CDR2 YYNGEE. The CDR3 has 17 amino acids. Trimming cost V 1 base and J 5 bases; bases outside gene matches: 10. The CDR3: CASSVSGTGGPGETQYF. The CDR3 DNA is TGTGCCAGCAGCGTATCCGGGACAGGGGGGCCGGGGGAGACCCAGTACTTC.

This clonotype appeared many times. This CDR3 reads CATEGQGWTGELFF. The CDR3 region has the DNA TGTGCCACCGAGGGACAGGGATGGACCGGGGAGCTGTTTTTT. V usage is TRBV24-1 and J usage is TRBJ2-2, with 9 positions matching TRBD1. This CDR3 has 14 residues. Germline loops: CDR1 KGHDR, CDR2 SFDVKD. V shed 9 bases, J shed 5 bases, and the junction held 6 bases outside the gene matches.

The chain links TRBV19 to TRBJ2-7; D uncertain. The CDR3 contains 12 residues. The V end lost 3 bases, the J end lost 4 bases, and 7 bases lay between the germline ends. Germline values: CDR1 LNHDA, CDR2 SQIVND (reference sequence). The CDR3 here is CASSISSYEQYF. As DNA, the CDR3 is TGTGCCAGTAGTATCTCGTCTTACGAGCAGTACTTC. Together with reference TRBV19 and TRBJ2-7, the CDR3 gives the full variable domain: DGGITQSPKYLFRKEGQNVTLSCEQNLNHDAMYWYRQDPGQGLRLIYYSQIVNDFQKGDIAEGYSVSREKKESFPLTVTSAQKNPTAFYLCASSISSYEQYFGPGTRLTVT.

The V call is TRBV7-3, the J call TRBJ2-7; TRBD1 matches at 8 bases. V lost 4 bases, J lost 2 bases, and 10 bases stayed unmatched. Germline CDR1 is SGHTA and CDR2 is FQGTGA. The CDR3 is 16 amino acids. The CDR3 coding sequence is TGTGCCAGCAGCTCAGCCACGGACAGGGAGCCCTACGAGCAGTACTTC. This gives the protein CASSSATDREPYEQYF.

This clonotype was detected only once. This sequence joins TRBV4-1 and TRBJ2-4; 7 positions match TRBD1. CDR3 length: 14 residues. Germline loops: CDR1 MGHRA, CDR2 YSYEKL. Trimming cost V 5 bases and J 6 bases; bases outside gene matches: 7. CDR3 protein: CASSGGQLPNIQYF. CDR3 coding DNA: TGCGCCAGCAGCGGGGGACAGTTGCCAAACATTCAGTACTTC.

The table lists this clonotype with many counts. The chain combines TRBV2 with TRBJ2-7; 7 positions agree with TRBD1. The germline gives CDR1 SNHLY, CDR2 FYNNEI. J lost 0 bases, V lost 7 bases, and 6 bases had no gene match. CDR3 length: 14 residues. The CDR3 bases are TGTGCCAGCAACCGGGACAGCAGCTCCTACGAGCAGTACTTC. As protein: CASNRDSSSYEQYF.